This T cell receptor (beta chain) was profiled in a study of blood T cell repertoires in COVID-19. Study overall: Nucleic acid was either cDNA or gDNA, and it came from T cells, B-cell-depleted T cells, or PBMCs.

The V end was cut by 7 bases, the J end by 5 bases, with 11 bases between. The CDR3 covers 12 residues. Seattle's enrolled individuals joined amid active infection and were then monitored longitudinally. Per the study methods: Amplified reference gene primers provided the basis for estimating nucleated cell counts. Method: immunoSEQ multiplex PCR; TCRdb's copy keeps in-frame clones and lacks some. Clone size and the V and J calls come from that table; the DNA yielded D and trimming. The data hold 100,000 to 150,000 clones, with more than 75% observed a single time. The sample comprised peripheral blood. The chain uses TRBV12-3 or TRBV12-4 and TRBJ1-2; D remains ambiguous. The sequence was collected from a woman between 65 and 79 years old with COVID-19, enrolled during active disease. The CDR3: CASTAGLYGYTF. The CDR3 bases are TGTGCCAGCACTGCGGGTCTTTATGGCTACACCTTC.